A selection of T cell receptor beta chains follows, all from one sample in a study of blood T cell repertoires in COVID-19. Assay used: immunoSEQ multiplex PCR; TCRdb lists only in-frame clones, some missing. Here the sample spans some 340,000 clones, roughly 90% being singletons. The sequenced sample was PBMCs or T cells enriched from blood (not recorded which). The receptors were gathered from a woman aged 30 to 39 who had been exposed to COVID-19. CDR3s include the opening cysteine and the closing phenylalanine or tryptophan. D genes are given only for firm matches. Size values are once, few and many counts, or a class for expanded clones, and some rows have none.

CDR3aa: CSAPGITNTEAFF
CDR3nt: TGCAGCGCCCCAGGGATTACGAACACTGAAGCTTTCTTT
d_gene: -
v_gene: TRBV29-1
j_gene: TRBJ1-1
abundance: -

CDR3aa: CASSTGTGIGAFF
CDR3nt: TGTGCCAGCAGTACCGGGACAGGGATCGGGGCTTTCTTT
d_gene: TRBD1
v_gene: TRBV3-1/TRBV3-2
j_gene: TRBJ1-1
abundance: -

CDR3aa: CASSPGQGAIYEQYF
CDR3nt: TGTGCCAGCAGCCCAGGACAGGGGGCTATCTACGAGCAGTACTTC
d_gene: TRBD1
v_gene: TRBV9
j_gene: TRBJ2-7
abundance: once

CDR3aa: CASSPTGGAYNEQFF
CDR3nt: TGTGCCAGCAGCCCCACAGGGGGCGCCTACAATGAGCAGTTCTTC
d_gene: TRBD1
v_gene: TRBV3-1/TRBV3-2
j_gene: TRBJ2-1
abundance: -

CDR3aa: CASSQAFGQPYEQYF
CDR3nt: TGTGCCAGCAGCCAAGCTTTTGGACAGCCCTACGAGCAGTACTTC
d_gene: -
v_gene: TRBV3-1/TRBV3-2
j_gene: TRBJ2-7
abundance: -

CDR3aa: CASSPVASSTDTQYF
CDR3nt: TGCGCCAGCAGTCCTGTAGCTTCTAGCACAGATACGCAGTATTTT
d_gene: -
v_gene: TRBV10-2
j_gene: TRBJ2-3
abundance: -

CDR3aa: CASSIGGGTAVYNEQFF
CDR3nt: TGTGCCAGTAGTATAGGAGGTGGGACAGCAGTCTACAATGAGCAGTTCTTC
d_gene: TRBD1
v_gene: TRBV19
j_gene: TRBJ2-1
abundance: -

CDR3aa: CASSPGTGPMYEQYF
CDR3nt: TGCGCCAGCAGCCCCGGGACAGGACCCATGTACGAGCAGTACTTC
d_gene: TRBD1
v_gene: TRBV5-1
j_gene: TRBJ2-7
abundance: -

CDR3aa: CASSGTSGGADTQYF
CDR3nt: TGTGCCAGCAGCGGGACTAGCGGGGGTGCAGATACGCAGTATTTT
d_gene: TRBD2
v_gene: TRBV4-2
j_gene: TRBJ2-3
abundance: -

CDR3aa: CASSFGETQYF
CDR3nt: TGTGCCAGCAGCTTTGGCGAGACCCAGTACTTC
d_gene: -
v_gene: TRBV5-4
j_gene: TRBJ2-5
abundance: -

CDR3aa: CASSQAGQGDEKLFF
CDR3nt: TGCGCCAGCAGCCAAGCGGGACAGGGGGATGAAAAACTGTTTTTT
d_gene: TRBD1
v_gene: TRBV4-1
j_gene: TRBJ1-4
abundance: -

CDR3aa: CASGLSTGGTYEQYF
CDR3nt: TGTGCTAGTGGTTTAAGCACAGGGGGCACATACGAGCAGTACTTC
d_gene: TRBD1
v_gene: TRBV12-5
j_gene: TRBJ2-7
abundance: -

CDR3aa: CAWSGGLWKAEQFF
CDR3nt: TGTGCCTGGAGCGGGGGACTGTGGAAGGCTGAGCAGTTCTTC
d_gene: -
v_gene: TRBV30
j_gene: TRBJ2-1
abundance: -

CDR3aa: CASSPGTDLNTEAFF
CDR3nt: TGCGCCAGCAGCCCGGGGACAGACCTGAACACTGAAGCTTTCTTT
d_gene: TRBD1
v_gene: TRBV4-1
j_gene: TRBJ1-1
abundance: -

CDR3aa: CASSQGNTLHF
CDR3nt: TGTGCCAGCAGCCAAGGAAACACCCTCCACTTT
d_gene: -
v_gene: TRBV4-2
j_gene: TRBJ1-6
abundance: -

CDR3aa: CASSFIRGPEAFF
CDR3nt: TGTGCCAGCAGTTTTATCAGGGGGCCTGAAGCTTTCTTT
d_gene: TRBD1
v_gene: TRBV12-3/TRBV12-4
j_gene: TRBJ1-1
abundance: -

CDR3aa: CATSQGTNYGYTF
CDR3nt: TGTGCCACCAGCCAGGGAACAAACTATGGCTACACCTTC
d_gene: -
v_gene: TRBV10-3
j_gene: TRBJ1-2
abundance: -

CDR3aa: CASSLDRGYSYNEQFF
CDR3nt: TGCGCCAGCAGCTTGGACAGGGGATATTCCTACAATGAGCAGTTCTTC
d_gene: TRBD1
v_gene: TRBV5-1
j_gene: TRBJ2-1
abundance: -

CDR3aa: CASSSRDSKSYEQYF
CDR3nt: TGTGCCAGTAGTAGCCGGGACAGCAAATCCTACGAGCAGTACTTC
d_gene: TRBD1
v_gene: TRBV19
j_gene: TRBJ2-7
abundance: -

CDR3aa: CASSSGQNYGYTF
CDR3nt: TGCGCCAGCAGCTCGGGACAAAACTATGGCTACACCTTC
d_gene: -
v_gene: TRBV5-1
j_gene: TRBJ1-2
abundance: -